This TCR beta chain was identified in a study of beta chain features in type 1 diabetes (dated by TCRdb to the late 2010s). Describing the broader study: No differences in mean age, gender distribution, total cell number or subset yield were found between patients and healthy donors. A total of roughly 100,000,000 sorted cells were examined across all samples, and the number of cells per subset was strongly correlated with RNA yield. The study compared the TCRB repertoires of sorted circulating CD4+ T cell subsets in recently diagnosed type 1 diabetes patients with those in matched healthy donors. Regulatory and stem cell-like memory subsets were isolated from only 8 patients and about eight healthy donors, whereas naive and central memory subsets came from all 30 or so donors.

Comment on this clone: Its antigen is currently not known. No per-base quality is available; no much larger clone lies one base away.

The entire amount of isolated RNA was reverse transcribed using the High Capacity cDNA Reverse Transcription Kit, so the sequenced TCRB transcripts were expressed ones. Deep immunoSEQ sequencing was performed on naive, central memory and regulatory T cell samples, with an average of roughly 3.3 million total reads per sample. Sorted cells were lysed in RLT buffer and RNA was extracted with DNase-treated RNeasy Micro or Mini kits, depending on cell number. To prevent cross-contamination, every cell subset was processed on its own, while patient and healthy donor samples were processed together. Using the immunoSEQ multiplex PCR, TCRB sequences were amplified from cDNA into 87-bp fragments spanning the CDR3 region. The amplicons were sequenced using the Illumina HiSeq platform. Under the source paper's analysis protocol: PCR bias was computationally corrected using synthetic template baselines, reads within Hamming distance 2 were collapsed, and singletons that could not be merged were discarded. Reads were aligned against IMGT so that V, D and J genes, CDR3 length and insertions or deletions at six rearrangement sites could be assigned. Clonotype counts were normalized to sorted cell number within each subset before computing true diversity and Gini coefficients with the tcR R package. The overlap coefficient, calculated on TCRB nucleotide sequences, was used to measure repertoire sharing. Out-of-frame TCRB sequences from naive cells were analyzed as a proxy for the pre-selection repertoire. The immuneACCESS repertoire file appears here via TCRdb, limited to in-frame rearrangements. These files lack a portion of the clones; in checked studies, under half of the deficit traces to unresolved V genes, and the cause of the others is not known. The V and J calls and clone size come from that table; D and trimming were worked out from the DNA. The sample yields hundreds of thousands of clones; over 9.5% were counted once. The ten biggest clones cover 0.01% of the sample.

Each donor gave one peripheral blood draw, averaging roughly 0.11 L, which was collected into heparinised tubes. Using a panel that included CD45RO, CCR7, CD25, CD127, CD95 and CD27, naive, central memory, regulatory and stem cell-like memory CD4+ T cells were sorted on a BD FACSAria II. Purity was above 98% for every sorted population. Right away, PBMCs were isolated by Lymphoprep density gradient centrifugation and were stained directly, with no culture step. Samples were stained and sorted in pairs, with one healthy donor and one patient per experiment, so that batch effects were minimized. Trimming removed 6 bases from V and 4 bases from J; the gene matches leave 12 bases unexplained. The CDR3 covers 15 residues, taking in both the cysteine and the phenylalanine. Of all the DNA, just the CDR3 is kept, 45 bases in frame from base 1. CDR1 and CDR2 are drawn from the germline V gene (reference sequence): GTSNPN, SVGIG.

Overall study outcomes, separate from this receptor: Patients with type 1 diabetes made fewer insertions and deleted more nucleotides at VDJ recombination sites, implying thymic rearrangement abnormalities. A moderate but significant shortening of TCRB CDR3 length was observed in type 1 diabetes patients in all four CD4+ subsets. Because small numbers of individuals were included in the HLA sub-analyses, any influence of HLA type on TCRB rearrangement was left unresolved. Naive, central memory and regulatory TCRB repertoires appeared to be more alike among patients than among healthy donors. Because cDNA rather than genomic DNA was sequenced, highly expressing activated cells could have been over-represented, although no difference in activation and CD3 levels was found between groups. PCR may preferentially amplify shorter templates, but because patient and control samples were amplified and corrected together, any resulting skew would affect both groups equally.

In this chain, TRBV30 is recombined with TRBJ2-1, with 7 central nucleotides matching TRBD2. Sequenced: naive CD4+ T cells from blood. The cell subset or site label on this specimen signifies: true naive CD4+ T cells. The clonotype was recovered from a woman younger than 30 with type 1 diabetes. The encoded CDR3 is CACAKAPLAYNEQFF. The sequenced DNA is TGTGCCTGCGCGAAGGCCCCACTAGCGTACAATGAGCAGTTCTTC. With the portions outside the CDR3 filled from the reference TRBV30 and TRBJ2-1 genes, the complete variable region becomes SQTIHQWPATLVQPVGSPLSLECTVEGTSNPNLYWYRQAAGRGLQLLFYSVGIGQISSEVPQNLSASRPQDRQFILSSKKLLLSDSGFYLCACAKAPLAYNEQFFGPGTRLTVL.